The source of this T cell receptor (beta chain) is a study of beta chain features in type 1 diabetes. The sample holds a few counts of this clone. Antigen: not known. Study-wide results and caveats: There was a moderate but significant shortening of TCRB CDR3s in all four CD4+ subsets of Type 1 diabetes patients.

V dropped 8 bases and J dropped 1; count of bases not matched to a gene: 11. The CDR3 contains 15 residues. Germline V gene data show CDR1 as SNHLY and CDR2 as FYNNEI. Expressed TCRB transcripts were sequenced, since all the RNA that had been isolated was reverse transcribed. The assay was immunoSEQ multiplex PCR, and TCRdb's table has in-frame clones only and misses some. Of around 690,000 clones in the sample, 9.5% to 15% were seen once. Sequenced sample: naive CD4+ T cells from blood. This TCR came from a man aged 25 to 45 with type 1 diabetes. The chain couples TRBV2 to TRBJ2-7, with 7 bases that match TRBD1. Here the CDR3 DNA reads TGTGCCAGCGGGGGACAGACCGTACCTTCCTACGAGCAGTACTTC. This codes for CASGGQTVPSYEQYF.